The source of this T cell receptor beta chain is a study of OX40 agonist ivuxolimab in advanced cancers. Study at large: The group had a mean age of 60 years, ranged from 23 to 79, and was roughly 80% male. Earlier anti-PD-1, anti-PD-L1 or anti-CTLA-4 therapy was permitted; under 50% had received some.

Findings and limits, study-wide: CD8+ T cells showed, on average, more clonal expansion than CD4+ cells.

This CDR3 has 15 residues. V shed 7 bases and J 6 bases; nucleotides not matched to a gene: 7. Germline V gene sequence: CDR1 SNHLY, CDR2 FYNNEI. Autoimmune disease history or systemic immunosuppression excluded patients. Profiled with immunoSEQ multiplex PCR; TCRdb holds only in-frame clones, not every one. The sample consists of roughly 70,000 clones, approximately 82% of them appearing once. Remarks on this clone: Its antigen is as yet unknown.

This sequence originates from an adult with an advanced solid tumor such as melanoma, head and neck, liver or kidney cancer. The sample consisted of CD4+ or CD8+ T cells sorted from blood, taken in a trial of the OX40 agonist ivuxolimab. The chain carries TRBV2 and TRBJ2-1; TRBD2 aligns across 12 bases. The CDR3 DNA reads TGTGCCAGCATTACGACTAGCGGGGGCGGCAATGAGCAGTTCTTC. This sequence encodes CASITTSGGGNEQFF. The variable domain in full, completed from reference TRBV2 and TRBJ2-1, reads EPEVTQTPSHQVTQMGQEVILRCVPISNHLYFYWYRQILGQKVEFLVSFYNNEISEKSEIFDDQFSVERPDGSNFTLKIRSTKLEDSAMYFCASITTSGGGNEQFFGPGTRLTVL.